Here is one T cell receptor beta chain with its context. The antigen is undetermined. This specimen belongs to a study of T cells expressing NK-cell markers. About the study: Among eight sequenced donors, seven carried HCMV seropositivity while one was seronegative. General observations from the study: In a few donors, these clonotypes also led the CD3+CD56-NKG2C+ fraction.

The CDR3 is 15 amino acids. CDR1 SEHNR and CDR2 FQNEAQ come from the germline V gene (reference sequence). Each CDR3 protein gets one entry in TCRdb, which reprocessed the 5' RACE reads and gives no DNA. Seen in this sample are roughly 390,000 distinct CDR3 sequences; the ten most common clones hold around 10%. Sequenced input: blood T cells: a sorted CD56 or NKG2C T cell subset, CD4+ or CD8+ T cells, or bulk PBMC T cells (not recorded which). The chain recombines TRBV7-9 with TRBJ2-5. The sequence derives from a woman in her fifties or sixties in good health. The CDR3 reads CASSLAWEQQETQYF.